The 13 T cell receptor beta chains listed next were all sequenced from one sample in a study of blood T cell repertoires in COVID-19. Repertoires were generated with immunoSEQ multiplex PCR, while TCRdb's copy carries only in-frame clones and drops some. The sample holds 50,000 to 80,000 clones, 88% seen once. The specimen was PBMCs or T cells enriched from blood (not recorded which). Receptors were obtained from a middle-aged woman who had recovered from COVID-19.

The chain carries TRBV4-1 and TRBJ1-1; 9 nucleotides match TRBD1. Germline V gives CDR1 MGHRA, CDR2 YSYEKL. CDR3 length: 21 residues. V shed 0 bases, J shed 0 bases, and the junction held 17 bases outside the gene matches. CDR3 region: CASSQELGGTGTFTMNTEAFF. CDR3 nucleotide sequence: TGCGCCAGCAGCCAAGAATTGGGTGGGACAGGGACATTTACGATGAACACTGAAGCTTTCTTT.

This sequence joins TRBV20-1 and TRBJ2-3; 11 bases fit TRBD2. J lost 2 bases, V lost 3 bases, and 10 bases had no gene match. Germline V gene lookup returns CDR1 DFQATT and CDR2 SNEGSKA (reference sequence). The CDR3 has 17 residues. The CDR3 sequence: CSASDFSGGAATDTQYF. The DNA of the CDR3 is TGCAGTGCTAGTGATTTTAGCGGGGGGGCGGCCACAGATACGCAGTATTTT.

The V and J genes are TRBV2 and TRBJ1-6, with TRBD1 matching 8 bases. This CDR3 region has 15 residues. V shed 4 bases, J shed 11 bases, and the junction held 10 bases outside the gene matches. In germline, CDR1 is SNHLY, CDR2 FYNNEI. CDR3 in amino acids: CASSVKRDRWAPLHF. In DNA, the CDR3 is TGTGCCAGCAGTGTTAAAAGGGACAGGTGGGCACCCCTCCACTTT. The variable domain in full, completed from reference TRBV2 and TRBJ1-6, reads EPEVTQTPSHQVTQMGQEVILRCVPISNHLYFYWYRQILGQKVEFLVSFYNNEISEKSEIFDDQFSVERPDGSNFTLKIRSTKLEDSAMYFCASSVKRDRWAPLHFGNGTRLTVT.

This chain links TRBV7-3 with TRBJ2-2; weak D call: TRBD1 (6 bases). Germline V CDR1 and CDR2: SGHTA, FQGTGA. CDR3 length: 15 amino acids. V was pared by 3 bases and J by 4 bases, with 12 bases between. CDR3 amino acids: CASSLDSPTTGELFF. The CDR3 coding sequence is TGTGCCAGCAGCTTGGACAGTCCCACCACCGGGGAGCTGTTTTTT.

This clone was counted a few times. This chain connects TRBV9 to TRBJ2-3, with 8 bases identical to TRBD2. J lost 4 bases, V lost 1 base, and 8 bases had no gene match. This CDR3 has 16 residues. CDR1 SGDLS and CDR2 YYNGEE come from the germline V gene. The CDR3 loop reads CASSVFRGGRADTQYF. CDR3 sequence (DNA): TGTGCCAGCAGCGTATTTCGGGGGGGCCGCGCAGATACGCAGTATTTT. The whole variable domain, remainder taken from reference TRBV9 and TRBJ2-3, is DSGVTQTPKHLITATGQRVTLRCSPRSGDLSVYWYQQSLDQGLQFLIQYYNGEERAKGNILERFSAQQFPDLHSELNLSSLELGDSALYFCASSVFRGGRADTQYFGPGTRLTVL.

V usage is TRBV19 and J usage is TRBJ2-1; the D is unclear. Germline lookup yields CDR1 LNHDA and CDR2 SQIVND (reference sequence). V lost 3 bases to trimming and J lost 5 bases, with 14 bases between them. The CDR3 has 15 amino acids. CDR3 sequence reads: CASSISAGSHNEQFF. The CDR3 coding sequence is TGTGCCAGTAGTATTTCAGCCGGGTCCCACAATGAGCAGTTCTTC.

In this sample, this clone turned up once. The rearrangement links TRBV6-5 to TRBJ1-2; a weak D match, TRBD1 (5 bases). Trimming left V 8 bases short and J 4 bases short, with 14 bases between. Germline V gene lookup returns CDR1 MNHEY and CDR2 SVGAGI. The CDR3 loop spans 13 amino acids. For the CDR3, the DNA is TGTGCCAGCTCCCAGGGTGGAGTCTATGGCTACACCTTC. It codes for CASSQGGVYGYTF.

Written as DNA, the CDR3 is TGTGCCACCAGTGATGAATCGGGTCCCCAGTACTTC. Translated: CATSDESGPQYF. This rearrangement joins TRBV24-1 to TRBJ2-5; D is undetermined. Germline CDR1 KGHDR, CDR2 SFDVKD. The CDR3 totals 12 residues. V shed 3 bases and J shed 9 bases, with 10 bases lying between them.

This clone was seen a single time. The chain uses TRBV9 and TRBJ1-1; TRBD1 is a possible D gene (6 bases). Trimming removed 4 bases from V and 0 bases from J, with 13 bases in between. This CDR3 has 15 amino acids. The germline V gene has CDR1 SGDLS and CDR2 YYNGEE. CDR3 region: CASSQRTEMNTEAFF. DNA of the CDR3: TGTGCCAGCAGCCAAAGGACAGAGATGAACACTGAAGCTTTCTTT.

This clone was recorded only once. This rearrangement joins TRBV20-1 to TRBJ1-2; 10 bases map to TRBD1. Germline CDR1 DFQATT, CDR2 SNEGSKA (reference sequence). V was pared by 3 bases and J by 6 bases, with 7 bases of the junction left unmatched. There are 14 residues in the CDR3. CDR3: CSASNDRGHHGYTF. In DNA, the CDR3 is TGCAGTGCTAGTAATGACAGGGGGCATCATGGCTACACCTTC.

This chain links TRBV7-3 with TRBJ2-5; 10 bases match TRBD1. The CDR3 consists of 13 residues. V gave up 4 bases and J gave up 5 bases; unmatched junction bases: 1. The germline V gene encodes CDR1 SGHTA and CDR2 FQGTGA. DNA for the CDR3: TGTGCCAGCAGCTGGGGACAGGGGGAGACCCAGTACTTC. Translating it yields CASSWGQGETQYF.

The rearrangement links TRBV10-3 to TRBJ1-3; unclear D gene. From germline, CDR1 is ENHRY and CDR2 SYGVKD. The CDR3 is 15 amino acids. The V end was cut by 3 bases, the J end by 6 bases, with 15 bases between. The CDR3 nucleotides are TGTGCCATCAGTGACGTTGGAGGGAGGAAAAACACCATATATTTT. Protein: CAISDVGGRKNTIYF.

The rearrangement links TRBV5-4 to TRBJ2-2; D might be TRBD1 (6 bases). Trimming shortened V by 3 bases and J by 4 bases, and 13 bases separated the two germline ends. The CDR3 runs to 15 residues. Germline CDR1 and CDR2: SGHNT and YYREEE (reference sequence). CDR3 loop: CASSSQGLGTGELFF. CDR3 in DNA: TGTGCCAGCAGCTCACAGGGTTTAGGCACCGGGGAGCTGTTTTTT.